This T cell receptor (beta chain) originates from a study of T-cell reconstitution after alpha-beta-depleted transplantation in children. Regarding the study as a whole: At the one-year point after transplant, T-cell counts and TCRbeta diversity were found to come mostly from T cells that had been newly produced. Roughly two months post-transplant, alpha-beta T cells reportedly originated from several hundred graft clones that had expanded. The origin of high day-60 TCRbeta diversity in some patients lay in surviving recipient T cells and thymic progenitors.

The J segment lost 8 bases and the V segment lost 6 bases, leaving 3 bases of the junction unmatched. The CDR3 spans 12 residues. Unique molecular identifiers were incorporated when the TCRbeta library was constructed. One entry per CDR3 protein results from TCRdb running MiXCR on the PCR reads. In the table there are 120,000 to 150,000 distinct CDR3 sequences, roughly 9% of which are singletons. The table lists this clonotype with many counts. The antigen is undetermined. The receptor comes from a female patient under 10 years old who had a stem cell transplant for congenital amegakaryocytic thrombocytopenia, so the T cells may come from the graft donor. The starting material was PBMCs, mostly from graft donor cells, obtained 180 days after TCRalphabeta/CD19-depleted stem cell transplant. The chain has TRBV12-3 or TRBV12-4 and TRBJ2-1, with 8 bases that match TRBD2. CDR3: CASRLGGDEQFF. In DNA, the CDR3 is TGTGCCAGCAGACTCGGGGGGGATGAGCAGTTCTTC.